One T cell receptor beta chain is described in this entry. This clone was seen once. Its antigen remains unidentified. There are no base qualities to consult, and no much larger clone falls within one base. This sample was included in a study of identifying expanded T cells in peripheral blood (dated by TCRdb to the late 2010s). Broadly, across the study: Separate aliquots of the same genomic DNA pool were sequenced to produce technical replicates, and four replicates were compared in pairs.

CDR1 and CDR2 were assigned from the germline V gene (reference sequence) as GTSNPN and SVGIG. From the cysteine up to the phenylalanine, the CDR3 has a length of 17 residues. The kept DNA is CDR3 alone, 51 bases in frame from the first base. V is pruned by 0 bases and J by 3 bases, leaving 12 bases of the junction without a gene match. TCRbeta CDR3 regions were profiled by bias-controlled multiplex PCR amplification of genomic DNA with the immunoSEQ Assay. For the original study's pipeline: To quantify the absolute abundance of each unique TCRbeta CDR3 region, the sequences were collapsed and filtered. Differential abundance was tested with two models: a binomial (Fisher-equivalent) model and a beta-binomial model that adds time-dependent variance fitted from healthy donors. Clones with fewer than 5 combined templates were excluded, and clones with Benjamini-Hochberg FDR below 0.01 were called differentially abundant. Using the form v = (b*log(k)+a)^2, the beta-binomial variance was modeled as a function of the total template count across the two samples. The source is immuneACCESS, and TCRdb retained only in-frame sequences with V and J called. Part of the clones is not carried over; for the studies checked, unresolved V genes explain less than half of this, and the remainder is unexplained. V, J and clone size are taken as reported in that table, and D and trimming were inferred from the DNA itself. The sample includes about 58,000 clones, with about four fifths observed a single time. In total, the top ten clones hold under 20% of the sample.

Overall results and qualifications from the work: It was expected by the authors that biological variance in healthy repertoires might increase further over much longer intervals, such as months to years. The binomial model flagged around 1.2 differentially abundant clones between technical replicates, compared with about 16 over roughly 2 weeks and roughly 19 over approximately four weeks. Across all healthy-donor time intervals, the beta-binomial model significantly cut both the number of clones called differentially abundant and the false-positive rate. Across all healthy donors, variance in clone template counts between approximately 2-week samples was found to increase significantly with total template count.

During the collection period, no immune events, such as infections, were documented for the healthy donors. Blood repertoires from healthy donors were used as a training cohort for calibrating time-dependent variance in a beta-binomial model of differential abundance of T-cell clones. The training cohort included approximately 10 healthy donors, of whom 3 were female and 7 were male. On average the donors were approximately 40 years old, and their ages spanned roughly 25 to 65 years. Obtained from a commercial supplier, whole blood was collected from each healthy donor at three time points set two to three weeks apart. For immunosequencing, genomic DNA was extracted from whole blood that had not been sorted.

The sequence came from a person aged 18-69 years in good health. The rearranged segments are TRBV30 and TRBJ2-3; 7 bases in between match TRBD2. The sequencing sample was made of blood. CDR3 loop: CAWSVDVPGRATDTQYF. In nucleotide form, the sequence is TGTGCCTGGAGTGTCGACGTCCCTGGGAGGGCAACAGATACGCAGTATTTT.